The present T cell receptor beta chain was sequenced within a study of blood T cell repertoires in COVID-19 (dated by TCRdb to about 2020). Context from the whole study: Collaborator samples came from the United States, Italy and Spain and covered acute and convalescent phases of COVID-19. The repertoires were made available in a free public database intended to serve as a resource for research on the immune response to SARS-CoV-2. Deeply sampled blood TCRbeta repertoires from subjects exposed to, actively infected with, or recovered from COVID-19 were included in the dataset. Where HLA class I and class II types were available, the types were taken from metadata supplied by the sample provider, not from assay-based typing. Samples were obtained from the ongoing ImmuneRACE study (first 160 participants) and from 1,254 subjects provided by 6 global collaborators. The material from the prospective study consisted of cDNA or gDNA derived from T cells, B-cell-depleted T cells, or PBMCs. The sample metadata nearly always contained a de-identified subject ID, COVID-19 status, age in years and sex. Study-level results and caveats: The amount of clinical and demographic metadata varied by source and participant and was provided uncurated.

Comment on this clone: Its antigen is still unknown. No base quality values were provided; no much bigger clone lies one nucleotide off.

The immunoSEQ Assay, a bias-controlled multiplex PCR, was used to amplify TCRbeta CDR3 regions from genomic DNA. The authors' pipeline ran thus. Nucleated cell counts per sample were estimated from amplification of reference gene primers within the assay. To quantify the absolute abundance of each unique TCRbeta CDR3 rearrangement, sequence reads were collapsed and filtered. For each sample, productive Simpson clonality was calculated by taking the square root of Simpson's diversity index across productive rearrangements. As stored in TCRdb, this immuneACCESS dataset retains in-frame rearrangements with V and J assigned. A fraction of the clones does not appear; measured against another copy, unresolved V genes explain less than half of the discrepancy, and the remainder lacks a known reason. That table supplies the V and J calls and clone size; D and trimming were determined from the DNA. For this sample the table gives 85,000 to 120,000 clones, of which less than 80% were detected only once. Roughly 6.2% of the sample belongs to the ten largest clones.

From cysteine to phenylalanine, the CDR3 is 15 amino acids long. Only CDR3 DNA is held: 45 bases, read in frame from base 1. Cut back by 2 bases and 0 bases, the V and J ends lie 11 bases apart. CDR1 and CDR2 (MNHEY, SVGEGT) derive from the germline V gene. One collaborating source in Seattle enrolled patients during active infection and followed them longitudinally through the course of disease. Collaborating institutions collected whole blood in K2EDTA tubes following their own protocols. For TCRbeta analysis, collaborator samples were shipped as frozen whole blood, as isolated PBMCs, or as DNA extracted from either sample type.

The chain is assembled from TRBV6-2 or TRBV6-3 and TRBJ2-7, with no D gene named confidently. Material: peripheral blood. This receptor was taken from a man older than 75 with COVID-19, enrolled during active disease. This receptor has the CDR3 CASSYELANSYEQYF. In nucleotides, the sequence is TGTGCCAGCAGTTACGAACTTGCGAACTCCTACGAGCAGTACTTC.